This T cell receptor (beta chain) appears in the sequencing data of a study of T cells in Graves' hyperthyroidism and ophthalmopathy. This clonotype has more than one count but fewer than ten. The V and J ends lost 6 bases and 6 bases, in that order; junction bases with no gene match: 4. CDR1 and CDR2 (germline): LGHDT, YNNKEL (reference sequence). The CDR3 is 13 residues long. Amplification of TCR beta CDR3 regions used RNA as the template. Researchers ran a first-round RT-PCR on the TCR CDR3 using the HTBI primer set. TCRdb re-called the multiplex PCR reads through MiXCR, storing one row per CDR3 protein. The table has roughly 380,000 distinct CDR3 sequences, approximately 15% seen once.

This receptor was identified in a woman in her sixties or seventies with Graves' hyperthyroidism. The chain joins TRBV3-1 to TRBJ2-1, with 8 bases identical to TRBD2. Sequences were obtained from blood. CDR3 sequence: CASRREGPNEQFF. The CDR3, as DNA: TGTGCCAGCAGACGGGAGGGCCCCAATGAGCAGTTCTTC.